The T cell receptor beta chain described here comes from a study of PD-1 blockade in classical Hodgkin lymphoma. Only in-frame clones appear in the TCRdb table, and some are missing; sequencing was by immunoSEQ multiplex PCR. The table lists roughly 42,000 clones, around three quarters of them singletons. Study-level findings and limits: The authors have not defined what causes the repertoire differences, possibly disease activity or prior therapy. Complete responders possessed baseline diversity comparable to newly diagnosed patients.

This clone was found a few times. Its antigen is undetermined. Trimming stripped 4 bases from V and 5 bases from J, with 15 bases between. Germline values: CDR1 KGHSH, CDR2 LQKENI. CDR3 length equals 14 residues. Each of the patients experienced relapse following autologous stem cell transplantation, and their brentuximab vedotin exposure differed. V usage is TRBV18 and J usage is TRBJ2-7; D perhaps matches TRBD1 (5 bases). The sample here was peripheral blood mononuclear cells (PBMCs), taken at baseline. The sequence came from a human donor with classical Hodgkin lymphoma. The CDR3 reads CASSQSRVFNEQYF. CDR3 DNA: TGTGCCAGCTCACAGTCCAGGGTTTTCAACGAGCAGTACTTC.